The clone carrying this T cell receptor beta chain was seen at least ten times. The antigen remains undetermined. The V gene lost 1 base and the J gene lost 2 bases, with 10 bases spanning the gap. This CDR3 is built from 15 residues. CDR1 and CDR2 from the germline V gene are SGHRS and YFSETQ. The data originate from a study of blood T cells in healthy people across ages. PCR was performed a second time for about 7 to 11 cycles using a sample-barcoded 5' primer and a J-beta primer mix. A template-switch adaptor containing 12 random nucleotides labeled each cDNA molecule. TCRdb redid the calling of the 5' RACE reads with MiXCR, one entry per CDR3 protein. The sample lists roughly 650,000 distinct CDR3 sequences; about 30% were seen once. Points from the study as a whole: Getting older went along with TCR beta diversity per million T cells dropping roughly linearly. The study found TCR beta diversity correlated strongly with naive T cell percentage.

Per individual sample, total RNA of at least 5.5 micrograms was extracted. Sequencing was done on a sample of blood. This rearrangement joins TRBV5-1 to TRBJ2-1, with TRBD2 as a possible D gene (6 bases). The sequence derives from a woman older than 75 in good health. The CDR3 here is CASSLSPSAYNEQFF. In nucleotides, the CDR3 is TGCGCCAGCAGCTTGAGTCCTAGCGCCTACAATGAGCAGTTCTTC.